Below, one T cell receptor (beta chain) is given with its context. The entry originates in a study of CD8 T cells in Susac syndrome. The germline V gene has CDR1 DFQATT and CDR2 SNEGSKA (reference sequence). V trimming: 2 bases; J trimming: 2 bases; junction bases outside the gene matches: 4. The CDR3 runs to 15 residues. RNA, at roughly 0.45 to 1 ug, was reverse transcribed with random hexamers. TCRdb called the immunoSEQ multiplex PCR reads again in MiXCR, with one record for every CDR3 protein. The profile shows about 120,000 distinct CDR3 sequences, 85% to 95% of them singletons. The chain has TRBV20-1 and TRBJ2-5; 11 bases fit TRBD1. Material for sequencing was CD4+ T cells from PBMCs. The TCR originated in a human donor in good health. The CDR3 spells CSARPGTGGQETQYF. In DNA form, the CDR3 reads TGCAGTGCTAGACCAGGGACAGGGGGACAAGAGACCCAGTACTTC.